This is a list of T cell receptor beta chains from one sample in a study of shared T cell receptors in the human thymus. Some clones are missing from TCRdb's copy, which holds only in-frame ones; the method was immunoSEQ multiplex PCR. The sample lists some 660,000 clones, about 89% occurring once. The data were also submitted as part of a second study, on human thymus T cells.

The sequenced sample was thymocytes. The origin of the receptors is a boy under two years old with a congenital heart defect. CDR3s include the opening cysteine and the closing phenylalanine or tryptophan. The D gene is left open where the match is weak. The listing skips clone size in some rows; elsewhere it reads once, few, many or a size class.

clone size | J gene | CDR3 length | D gene | V gene | CDR3 protein | CDR3 DNA
. | TRBJ2-4 | 16 | . | TRBV4-3 | CASSQDRGRAKNIQYF | TGCGCCAGCAGCCAAGATAGGGGAAGAGCCAAAAACATTCAGTACTTC
. | TRBJ1-2 | 15 | TRBD1 | TRBV28 | CASSLSSRGPRGYTF | TGTGCCAGCAGTTTGTCCTCCAGGGGGCCCCGTGGCTACACCTTC
once | TRBJ1-2 | 17 | TRBD1 | TRBV28 | CASSTINRRTGRYGYTF | TGTGCCAGCAGTACTATCAACCGGCGGACAGGGCGGTATGGCTACACCTTC
. | TRBJ1-5 | 13 | TRBD1 | TRBV19 | CASSMEGAQPQHF | TGTGCCAGTAGTATGGAGGGGGCACAGCCCCAGCATTTT
few | TRBJ2-1 | 15 | . | TRBV6-5 | CASSYEPAGNNEQFF | TGTGCCAGCAGTTACGAACCAGCGGGTAACAATGAGCAGTTCTTC
. | TRBJ1-5 | 15 | . | TRBV6-5 | CASSSLTGRGQPQHF | TGTGCCAGCAGTTCACTAACAGGGCGTGGACAGCCCCAGCATTTT
once | TRBJ2-2 | 16 | . | TRBV7-3 | CASSLTWPPGAGELFF | TGTGCCAGCAGCTTAACGTGGCCCCCGGGGGCCGGGGAGCTGTTTTTT
. | TRBJ1-5 | 16 | TRBD1 | TRBV28 | CASNPGQYYSNQPQHF | TGTGCCAGCAACCCGGGACAGTATTATAGCAATCAGCCCCAGCATTTT
. | TRBJ2-7 | 15 | TRBD2 | TRBV28 | CASSPPGREGYEQYF | TGTGCCAGCAGCCCCCCCGGGAGGGAGGGCTACGAGCAGTACTTC
. | TRBJ1-5 | 16 | TRBD1 | TRBV4-1 | CASSHPDRVVRQPQHF | TGCGCCAGCAGCCATCCGGACAGGGTGGTTCGGCAGCCCCAGCATTTT
once | TRBJ1-5 | 14 | TRBD1 | TRBV27 | CASSQDRLNQPQHF | TGTGCCAGCAGTCAGGACAGGCTCAATCAGCCCCAGCATTTT
. | TRBJ2-7 | 13 | TRBD1 | TRBV9 | CASSPLTGDEQYF | TGTGCCAGCAGCCCGCTTACAGGGGACGAGCAGTACTTC
. | TRBJ1-1 | 13 | . | TRBV5-5 | CASSFLGIDEAFF | TGTGCCAGCAGCTTCTTGGGCATCGATGAAGCTTTCTTT
once | TRBJ2-2 | 12 | . | TRBV28 | CASSSHSRELFF | TGTGCCAGCAGTTCGCACTCCAGGGAGCTGTTTTTT
once | TRBJ1-5 | 17 | TRBD1 | TRBV5-1 | CASSLEELGQGYQPQHF | TGCGCCAGCAGCTTGGAGGAACTGGGACAGGGGTATCAGCCCCAGCATTTT
once | TRBJ1-2 | 14 | . | TRBV28 | CASSSAGIRAGDTF | TGTGCCAGCAGTTCCGCGGGGATAAGGGCGGGTGACACCTTC
. | TRBJ1-5 | 18 | . | TRBV12-5 | CASASHAVMLGGSQPQHF | TGTGCTAGTGCTTCTCATGCGGTCATGTTGGGAGGTTCTCAGCCCCAGCATTTT
few | TRBJ1-1 | 13 | . | TRBV19 | CASSMLRDTEAFF | TGTGCCAGTAGTATGTTGAGGGACACTGAAGCTTTCTTT
once | TRBJ1-1 | 12 | . | TRBV29-1 | CSVARSSSEAFF | TGCAGCGTTGCACGTTCGAGCTCTGAAGCTTTCTTT
. | TRBJ1-4 | 17 | TRBD1 | TRBV9 | CASSVGRGVLANEKLFF | TGTGCCAGCAGCGTAGGCAGGGGGGTTTTGGCTAATGAAAAACTGTTTTTT
. | TRBJ2-5 | 15 | . | TRBV4-3 | CASSQGRDTQETQYF | TGCGCCAGCAGCCAAGGCCGGGACACCCAAGAGACCCAGTACTTC
. | TRBJ1-1 | 16 | . | TRBV2 | CASSEGTLGLNTEAFF | TGTGCCAGCAGTGAAGGGACTCTAGGGTTGAACACTGAAGCTTTCTTT
. | TRBJ2-5 | 15 | . | TRBV25-1 | CASSRSGRRGETQYF | TGTGCCAGCAGTCGGAGCGGAAGGAGGGGCGAGACCCAGTACTTC
. | TRBJ1-1 | 13 | TRBD1 | TRBV5-1 | CASSLAGTGVAFF | TGCGCCAGCAGCTTGGCCGGGACAGGAGTCGCTTTCTTT
once | TRBJ2-7 | 13 | . | TRBV6-5 | CASSRWRSYEQYF | TGTGCCAGCAGTAGATGGCGGTCCTACGAGCAGTACTTC
. | TRBJ2-7 | 15 | TRBD2 | TRBV6-5 | CASSILAGGRYEQYF | TGTGCCAGCAGCATCCTAGCGGGGGGGCGTTACGAGCAGTACTTC
. | TRBJ2-7 | 12 | . | TRBV2 | CASRMTDYEQYF | TGTGCCAGCCGGATGACAGACTACGAGCAGTACTTC
. | TRBJ2-1 | 16 | TRBD2 | TRBV29-1 | CSVDGVGGRGYNEQFF | TGCAGCGTTGATGGGGTGGGCGGGAGGGGATACAATGAGCAGTTCTTC
. | TRBJ2-4 | 17 | . | TRBV19 | CASSIGGIIPAKNIQYF | TGTGCCAGTAGTATAGGCGGGATCATCCCAGCCAAAAACATTCAGTACTTC
. | TRBJ2-1 | 11 | . | TRBV20-1 | CSARDSNEQFF | TGCAGTGCTAGAGATAGCAATGAGCAGTTCTTC
. | TRBJ1-6 | 16 | . | TRBV6-1 | CASWEDRLSYNSPLHF | TGTGCCAGCTGGGAAGACAGGCTCTCCTATAATTCACCCCTCCACTTT
. | TRBJ1-2 | 14 | . | TRBV11-2 | CASSPSFENYGYTF | TGTGCCAGCAGCCCCTCTTTTGAGAACTATGGCTACACCTTC
once | TRBJ2-7 | 16 | . | TRBV6-5 | CASSSAREIRTYEQYF | TGTGCCAGCAGTTCTGCCCGGGAGATAAGGACCTACGAGCAGTACTTC
. | TRBJ1-2 | 14 | TRBD1 | TRBV10-3 | CAISAQQGKYGYTF | TGTGCCATCAGTGCCCAACAGGGGAAGTACGGCTACACCTTC
. | TRBJ2-2 | 12 | . | TRBV28 | CASSFPAGELFF | TGTGCCAGCAGTTTTCCCGCCGGGGAGCTGTTTTTT
. | TRBJ2-7 | 13 | . | TRBV28 | CASSRRVSYEQYF | TGTGCCAGCAGCCGACGGGTCTCCTACGAGCAGTACTTC
. | TRBJ1-2 | 17 | TRBD1 | TRBV27 | CASSPINGLRTGGGYTF | TGTGCCAGCAGTCCCATTAATGGGCTACGGACAGGCGGGGGCTACACCTTC